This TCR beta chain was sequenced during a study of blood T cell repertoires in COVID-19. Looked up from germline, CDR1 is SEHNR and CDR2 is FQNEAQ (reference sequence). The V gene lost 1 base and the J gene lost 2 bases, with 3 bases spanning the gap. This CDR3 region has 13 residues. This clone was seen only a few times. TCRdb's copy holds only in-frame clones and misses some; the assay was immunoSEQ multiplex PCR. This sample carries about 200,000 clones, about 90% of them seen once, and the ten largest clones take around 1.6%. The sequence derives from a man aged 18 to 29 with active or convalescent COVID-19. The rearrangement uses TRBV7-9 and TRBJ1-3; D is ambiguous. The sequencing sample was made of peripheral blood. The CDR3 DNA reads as TGTGCCAGCAGCTTAGTAACTGGAAACACCATATATTTT. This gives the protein CASSLVTGNTIYF.